These T cell receptor beta chains were read from a single sample in a study of CD8+ T cells in alopecia areata. The protocol was immunoSEQ multiplex PCR, while the TCRdb copy is restricted to in-frame clones and leaves out a portion. The sample records around 190,000 clones, about three fifths being singletons. This sample comprised CD4+ T cells sorted from blood, obtained between weeks 49 and 50, from a patient treated with tofacitinib. These receptors were obtained from a human donor with alopecia areata. Each CDR3 is given with its conserved first and last residue. The D gene is left open where the match is weak. Clone size is shown for a subset of rows, as once, few, many or a class of expanded clone.

V gene	D gene	clone size	J gene	CDR3 protein	CDR3 DNA
TRBV5-1	.	.	TRBJ2-1	CASSLDGWDEQFF	TGCGCCAGCAGCTTGGACGGTTGGGATGAGCAGTTCTTC
TRBV9	.	few	TRBJ1-2	CASSDGQSYGYTF	TGTGCCAGCAGCGACGGACAGAGCTATGGCTACACCTTC
TRBV4-3	.	.	TRBJ1-6	CASSQGSSPLHF	TGCGCCAGCAGCCAAGGGAGTTCACCCCTCCACTTT
TRBV29-1	.	.	TRBJ1-1	CSVRLVNQAEAFF	TGCAGCGTTCGCCTGGTCAACCAAGCTGAAGCTTTCTTT
TRBV6-1	.	.	TRBJ2-3	CASSESRSDTQYF	TGTGCCAGCAGTGAAAGCAGGTCAGATACGCAGTATTTT
TRBV5-1	.	few	TRBJ2-2	CASSLAAANTGELFF	TGCGCCAGCAGCTTGGCAGCTGCGAACACCGGGGAGCTGTTTTTT
TRBV27	TRBD2	few	TRBJ2-5	CASSLKGGGQDLKTQYF	TGTGCCAGCAGTTTAAAGGGCGGGGGTCAAGATTTGAAGACCCAGTACTTC
TRBV15	TRBD1	few	TRBJ1-2	CATSISNRGWDGYTF	TGTGCCACCAGCATATCGAACAGGGGATGGGATGGCTACACCTTC
TRBV27	.	.	TRBJ1-5	CASSLTGQNQPQHF	TGTGCCAGCAGTTTGACAGGCCAAAATCAGCCCCAGCATTTT
TRBV2	TRBD1	few	TRBJ1-5	CASKVDRGSGQPQHF	TGTGCCAGCAAGGTGGACAGGGGGTCCGGTCAGCCCCAGCATTTT
TRBV30	.	.	TRBJ1-2	CAWSVGPNYGYTF	TGTGCCTGGAGTGTAGGGCCTAACTATGGCTACACCTTC
TRBV5-1	.	.	TRBJ2-1	CASSLARNEQFF	TGCGCCAGCAGCTTGGCTAGAAATGAGCAGTTCTTC
TRBV9	.	.	TRBJ1-6	CASSVDSHNSPLHF	TGTGCCAGCAGCGTGGACAGTCATAATTCACCCCTCCACTTT
TRBV30	TRBD1	.	TRBJ1-2	CAWATGVRGYTF	TGTGCCTGGGCTACAGGGGTTCGCGGCTACACCTTC
TRBV5-6	TRBD1	.	TRBJ1-2	CASSLGGTAGYGYTF	TGTGCCAGCAGCTTGGGAGGGACAGCCGGCTATGGCTACACCTTC
TRBV27	.	.	TRBJ2-7	CASSLSWWGGSYEQYF	TGTGCCAGCAGTTTATCCTGGTGGGGAGGCTCCTACGAGCAGTACTTC
TRBV7-2	.	.	TRBJ2-1	CASSATYNEQFF	TGTGCCAGCAGCGCAACCTACAATGAGCAGTTCTTC
TRBV7-2	TRBD1	.	TRBJ2-7	CASSLRAGGIYEQYF	TGTGCCAGCAGCTTACGCGCAGGGGGCATCTACGAGCAGTACTTC
TRBV10-3	TRBD1	.	TRBJ1-6	CAISPTGVNSPLHF	TGTGCCATCAGTCCGACAGGGGTTAATTCACCCCTCCACTTT
TRBV30	.	once	TRBJ2-3	CAWSPVTYGAGDTQYF	TGTGCCTGGAGCCCGGTTACGTATGGGGCGGGAGATACGCAGTATTTT
TRBV29-1	.	.	TRBJ2-3	CSAGPVDTQYF	TGCAGCGCTGGCCCAGTAGATACGCAGTATTTT
TRBV5-1	TRBD1	few	TRBJ2-7	CASSSKDRASYEQYF	TGCGCCAGCAGCTCCAAGGACAGGGCCTCCTACGAGCAGTACTTC